This entry describes one TCR beta chain. This entry is derived from a study of T cell changes during pregnancy in multiple sclerosis. With 2 bases removed from V and 9 bases from J, the gap between germline ends came to 14 bases. CDR3 length: 15 amino acids. Germline assignment: CDR1 MNHEY and CDR2 SVGAGI. Profiled with immunoSEQ multiplex PCR; TCRdb holds only in-frame clones, not every one. This table has 70,000 to 95,000 clones, roughly 91% appearing once. The rearrangement joins TRBV6-5 to TRBJ1-6; possible D gene TRBD1, 5 bases. This sample comprised peripheral blood, obtained after pregnancy. This TCR came from a female donor in good health, enrolled as a control in a pregnancy study. The CDR3 reads CASSYRWRGTSPLHF. CDR3 coding DNA: TGTGCCAGCAGTTACCGGTGGAGGGGCACTTCACCCCTCCACTTT.